A selection of T cell receptor beta chains follows, all from one sample in a study of liver allograft versus peripheral blood T cells. Each CDR3 protein is one row after TCRdb ran MiXCR on the reads. The table lists more than 650 distinct CDR3 sequences, approximately 40% of them singletons. The receptors derive from a human patient who had a liver transplant. The T cells may come from the graft donor. CDR3s leave out the opening cysteine and the closing phenylalanine or tryptophan. Each record gives: V gene, J gene, D gene, CDR3 length, CDR3 protein. The D gene is left open where the match is weak.

V gene: TRBV19
J gene: TRBJ1-5
D gene: .
CDR3 length: 14
CDR3 protein: ASSIAGRYRNQPQH

V gene: TRBV27
J gene: TRBJ2-1
D gene: .
CDR3 length: 14
CDR3 protein: ASSLSGGLAYNEQF

V gene: TRBV18
J gene: TRBJ2-2
D gene: .
CDR3 length: 11
CDR3 protein: ASSRYNTGELF

V gene: TRBV18
J gene: TRBJ2-1
D gene: .
CDR3 length: 13
CDR3 protein: ASSPSPGAYNEQF

V gene: TRBV27
J gene: TRBJ2-1
D gene: TRBD1
CDR3 length: 12
CDR3 protein: ATHQGALGNEQF

V gene: TRBV15
J gene: .
D gene: .
CDR3 length: 14
CDR3 protein: ATSRVDSGDGDTQY

V gene: TRBV6-6
J gene: TRBJ2-5
D gene: .
CDR3 length: 10
CDR3 protein: ASSQGQETQY

V gene: TRBV29-1
J gene: TRBJ2-7
D gene: TRBD1
CDR3 length: 11
CDR3 protein: SVTPTGGGEQY

V gene: TRBV5-4
J gene: TRBJ1-1
D gene: .
CDR3 length: 11
CDR3 protein: APGGLGGAEAF

V gene: TRBV7-3
J gene: TRBJ2-1
D gene: TRBD2
CDR3 length: 15
CDR3 protein: ASSLTLLAGEDNEQF

V gene: TRBV5-6
J gene: TRBJ1-2
D gene: .
CDR3 length: 13
CDR3 protein: ASSLEARRRGGYT

V gene: TRBV20-1
J gene: TRBJ1-1
D gene: .
CDR3 length: 12
CDR3 protein: SALGGMGNTEAF

V gene: TRBV5-4
J gene: TRBJ2-7
D gene: TRBD1
CDR3 length: 13
CDR3 protein: ASSPQTGLFDEQY

V gene: TRBV6-5
J gene: TRBJ2-5
D gene: .
CDR3 length: 11
CDR3 protein: ASSYSGAETQY

V gene: TRBV19
J gene: TRBJ1-2
D gene: .
CDR3 length: 8
CDR3 protein: ATQWDGYT

V gene: TRBV13
J gene: TRBJ2-1
D gene: .
CDR3 length: 13
CDR3 protein: ASSLRQANYNEQF

V gene: TRBV7-9
J gene: TRBJ1-1
D gene: .
CDR3 length: 13
CDR3 protein: ASSSMVGHNTEAF

V gene: TRBV10-3
J gene: TRBJ1-6
D gene: TRBD1
CDR3 length: 11
CDR3 protein: AIAGTDKSPLH

V gene: TRBV20-1
J gene: TRBJ1-3
D gene: .
CDR3 length: 12
CDR3 protein: SARDLDSGNTIY

V gene: TRBV19
J gene: TRBJ2-7
D gene: .
CDR3 length: 17
CDR3 protein: ASSMWGMVREDSSYEQY

V gene: TRBV12-3/TRBV12-4
J gene: TRBJ2-2
D gene: TRBD1
CDR3 length: 12
CDR3 protein: ASKRQGAYGELF

V gene: TRBV6-2/TRBV6-3
J gene: TRBJ1-1
D gene: .
CDR3 length: 14
CDR3 protein: ASSYGGGGPNTEAF

V gene: TRBV6-2/TRBV6-3
J gene: TRBJ2-2
D gene: TRBD1
CDR3 length: 11
CDR3 protein: ASSTGDSGELF

V gene: TRBV19
J gene: TRBJ1-4
D gene: TRBD1
CDR3 length: 12
CDR3 protein: ASSILDRDEKLF

V gene: TRBV29-1
J gene: TRBJ1-1
D gene: .
CDR3 length: 11
CDR3 protein: SVDWHLNTEAF

V gene: TRBV6-1
J gene: TRBJ2-4
D gene: .
CDR3 length: 13
CDR3 protein: ASSDSRGAKNIQY

V gene: TRBV7-9
J gene: TRBJ2-1
D gene: TRBD2
CDR3 length: 15
CDR3 protein: ASSISHLAGGYNEQF

V gene: TRBV13
J gene: TRBJ1-1
D gene: .
CDR3 length: 14
CDR3 protein: ASSLALQGGRTEAF

V gene: TRBV7-9
J gene: TRBJ1-6
D gene: .
CDR3 length: 13
CDR3 protein: ASSLGGLGSSPLH

V gene: TRBV6-1
J gene: TRBJ2-3
D gene: .
CDR3 length: 11
CDR3 protein: ASRFPITDTQY

V gene: TRBV10-3
J gene: TRBJ2-1
D gene: TRBD2
CDR3 length: 14
CDR3 protein: AISGSLAGGPNEQF

V gene: TRBV7-9
J gene: TRBJ2-5
D gene: .
CDR3 length: 10
CDR3 protein: ASRNFQETQY

V gene: TRBV19
J gene: TRBJ2-6
D gene: TRBD2
CDR3 length: 14
CDR3 protein: ASSIGEGTGANVLT

V gene: TRBV6-1
J gene: TRBJ1-2
D gene: .
CDR3 length: 12
CDR3 protein: ASSLIHEVYGYT

V gene: TRBV7-9
J gene: TRBJ2-1
D gene: TRBD2
CDR3 length: 13
CDR3 protein: ASSSSGEIYNEQF

V gene: TRBV19
J gene: TRBJ2-1
D gene: .
CDR3 length: 9
CDR3 protein: AVGGYNEQF

V gene: TRBV10-3
J gene: TRBJ2-1
D gene: TRBD2
CDR3 length: 12
CDR3 protein: AIRASGNRDEQF

V gene: TRBV7-9
J gene: TRBJ1-1
D gene: TRBD1
CDR3 length: 13
CDR3 protein: ASSPRTGKITEAF

V gene: TRBV29-1
J gene: TRBJ1-2
D gene: .
CDR3 length: 12
CDR3 protein: SVNLGLTNYGYT

V gene: TRBV6-5
J gene: TRBJ2-5
D gene: TRBD2
CDR3 length: 12
CDR3 protein: ASRQLAGGETQY

V gene: TRBV27
J gene: TRBJ2-1
D gene: TRBD1
CDR3 length: 14
CDR3 protein: ASSLRDRPTSNEQF

V gene: TRBV29-1
J gene: TRBJ2-1
D gene: .
CDR3 length: 13
CDR3 protein: SVEPQDGSYNEQF

V gene: TRBV10-3
J gene: TRBJ1-5
D gene: .
CDR3 length: 13
CDR3 protein: AISLGSGSNQPQH

V gene: TRBV29-1
J gene: TRBJ2-6
D gene: .
CDR3 length: 14
CDR3 protein: SVEEWGVSGANVLT

V gene: TRBV18
J gene: TRBJ2-3
D gene: TRBD1
CDR3 length: 13
CDR3 protein: ASLIPGQSPDTQY

V gene: TRBV5-4
J gene: TRBJ1-1
D gene: TRBD1
CDR3 length: 13
CDR3 protein: ASSLTTGRSTEAF

V gene: TRBV11-1
J gene: TRBJ2-2
D gene: TRBD2
CDR3 length: 13
CDR3 protein: AGSSPAGITGELF

V gene: TRBV20-1
J gene: TRBJ1-2
D gene: .
CDR3 length: 13
CDR3 protein: SARDLRRGDYGYT

V gene: TRBV6-1
J gene: TRBJ1-1
D gene: .
CDR3 length: 10
CDR3 protein: ASLQGFTEAF

V gene: TRBV19
J gene: TRBJ1-1
D gene: .
CDR3 length: 12
CDR3 protein: ASSPTGFITEAF

V gene: TRBV6-2/TRBV6-3
J gene: TRBJ1-6
D gene: TRBD1
CDR3 length: 12
CDR3 protein: ASSPGTENSPLH

V gene: TRBV19
J gene: TRBJ2-7
D gene: TRBD2
CDR3 length: 13
CDR3 protein: ASSIRPGTTYEQY

V gene: TRBV6-2/TRBV6-3
J gene: TRBJ2-7
D gene: TRBD1
CDR3 length: 12
CDR3 protein: ASASWTGDYEQY